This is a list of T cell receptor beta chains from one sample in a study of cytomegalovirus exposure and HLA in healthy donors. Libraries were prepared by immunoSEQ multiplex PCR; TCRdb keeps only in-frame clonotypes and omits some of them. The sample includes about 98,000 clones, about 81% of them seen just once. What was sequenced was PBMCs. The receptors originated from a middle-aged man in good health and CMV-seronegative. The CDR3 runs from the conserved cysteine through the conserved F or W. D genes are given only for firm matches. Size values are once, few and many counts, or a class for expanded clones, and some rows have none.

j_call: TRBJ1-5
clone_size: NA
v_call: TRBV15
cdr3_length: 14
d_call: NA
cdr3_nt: TGTGCCACCAGCCCAGGGTACGGCAATCAGCCCCAGCATTTT
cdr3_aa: CATSPGYGNQPQHF

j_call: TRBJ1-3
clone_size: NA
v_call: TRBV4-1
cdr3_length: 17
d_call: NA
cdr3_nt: TGCGCCAGCAGCCAAGAATCCCTGGAGACAGTGGGAAACACCATATATTTT
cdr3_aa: CASSQESLETVGNTIYF

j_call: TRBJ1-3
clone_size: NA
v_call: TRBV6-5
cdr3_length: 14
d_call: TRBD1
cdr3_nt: TGTGCCAGCAGTTCTCCGGGACAGCACAACACCATATATTTT
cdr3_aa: CASSSPGQHNTIYF

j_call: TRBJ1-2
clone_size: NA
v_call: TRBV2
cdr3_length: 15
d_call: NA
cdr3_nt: TGTGCCAGCAGTGAATATCGGAGCGGAAACTATGGCTACACCTTC
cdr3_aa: CASSEYRSGNYGYTF

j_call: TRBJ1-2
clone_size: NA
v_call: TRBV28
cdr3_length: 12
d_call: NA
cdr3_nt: TGTGCCAGCAGTTTAAGAGTCTATGGCTACACCTTC
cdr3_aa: CASSLRVYGYTF

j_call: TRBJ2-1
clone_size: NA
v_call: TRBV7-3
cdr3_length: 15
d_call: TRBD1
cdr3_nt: TGTGCCAGCAGCTCGGGACAGGGCGTATACAATGAGCAGTTCTTC
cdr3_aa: CASSSGQGVYNEQFF

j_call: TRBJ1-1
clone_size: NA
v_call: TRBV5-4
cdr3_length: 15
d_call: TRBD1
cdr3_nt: TGTGCCAGCAGGGGAGGTGTAGGACAGGGGGCTGATGCTTTCTTT
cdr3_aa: CASRGGVGQGADAFF

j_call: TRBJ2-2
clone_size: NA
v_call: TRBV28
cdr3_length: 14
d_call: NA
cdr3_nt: TGTGCCAGCAGTCAACCTACCCACACCGGGGAGCTGTTTTTT
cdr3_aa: CASSQPTHTGELFF

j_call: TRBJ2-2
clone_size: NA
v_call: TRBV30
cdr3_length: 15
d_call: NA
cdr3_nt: TGTGCCTGGAGTGTGGGGGGGCTGGGCACCGGGGAGCTGTTTTTT
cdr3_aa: CAWSVGGLGTGELFF

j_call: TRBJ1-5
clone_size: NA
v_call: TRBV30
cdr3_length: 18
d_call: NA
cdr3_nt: TGTGCCTGGAGTGTTGGCAGGGTCGACGATTTTGGTAATCAGCCCCAGCATTTT
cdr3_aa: CAWSVGRVDDFGNQPQHF

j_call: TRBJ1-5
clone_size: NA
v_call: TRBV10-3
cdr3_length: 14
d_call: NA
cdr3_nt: TGTGCCACCGAGTCGGGGACCGGAGGGCAGCCCCAGCATTTT
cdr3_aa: CATESGTGGQPQHF

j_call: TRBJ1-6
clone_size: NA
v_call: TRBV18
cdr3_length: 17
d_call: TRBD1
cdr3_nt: TGTGCCAGCTCAGGACAGACAGGGAGCTCCTATAATTCACCCCTCCACTTT
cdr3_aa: CASSGQTGSSYNSPLHF

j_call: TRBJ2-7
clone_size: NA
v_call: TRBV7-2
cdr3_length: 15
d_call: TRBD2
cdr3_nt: TGTGCCAGCAGCCTGAAAGCGGGGGGAGGTTACGAGCAGTACTTC
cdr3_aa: CASSLKAGGGYEQYF

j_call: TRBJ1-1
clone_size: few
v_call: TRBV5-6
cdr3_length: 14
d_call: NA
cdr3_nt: TGTGCCAGCAGCTTGGCGGGGGGATCCACTGAAGCTTTCTTT
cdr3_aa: CASSLAGGSTEAFF

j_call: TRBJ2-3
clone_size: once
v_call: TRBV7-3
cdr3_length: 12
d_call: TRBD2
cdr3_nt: TGTGCCAGCAGCGAGACTAGCGGCCCGTTTTATTTT
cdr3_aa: CASSETSGPFYF

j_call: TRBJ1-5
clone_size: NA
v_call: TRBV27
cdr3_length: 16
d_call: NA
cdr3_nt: TGTGCCAGCAGTTTATCCCGGACAGCTAGAAATCAGCCCCAGCATTTT
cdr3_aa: CASSLSRTARNQPQHF

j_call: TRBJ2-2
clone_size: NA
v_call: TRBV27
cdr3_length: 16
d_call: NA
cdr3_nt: TGTGCCAGCAGTTTGACTCCTCGGCGAGACACCGGGGAGCTGTTTTTT
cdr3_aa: CASSLTPRRDTGELFF

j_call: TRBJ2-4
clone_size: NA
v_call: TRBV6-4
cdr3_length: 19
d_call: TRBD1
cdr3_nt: TGTGCCAGCAGTGATGCCGGGACAGGGATAATTTTGATCAAAAACATTCAGTACTTC
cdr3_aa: CASSDAGTGIILIKNIQYF

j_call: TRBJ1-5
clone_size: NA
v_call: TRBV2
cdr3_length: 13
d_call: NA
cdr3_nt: TGTGCCAGCAGTGCCCAGAGCAATCAGCCCCAGCATTTT
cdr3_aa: CASSAQSNQPQHF

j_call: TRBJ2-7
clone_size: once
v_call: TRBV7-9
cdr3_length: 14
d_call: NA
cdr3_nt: TGTGCCAGCAGCCCTCTCCGTTCGAAGCGGGAGCAGTACTTC
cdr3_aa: CASSPLRSKREQYF

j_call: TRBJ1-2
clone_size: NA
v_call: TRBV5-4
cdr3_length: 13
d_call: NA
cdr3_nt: TGTGCCAGCAGCCAGACAGCTTTGTATGGCTACACCTTC
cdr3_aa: CASSQTALYGYTF

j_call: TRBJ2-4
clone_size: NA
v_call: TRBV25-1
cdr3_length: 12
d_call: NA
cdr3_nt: TGTGCCAGCAGGGACCTGAGGGGGTTTCAGTACTTC
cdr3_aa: CASRDLRGFQYF

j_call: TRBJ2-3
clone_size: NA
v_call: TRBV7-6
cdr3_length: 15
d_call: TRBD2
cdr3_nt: TGTGCCAGCCTACAGCGGGGGGGCCACACAGATACGCAGTATTTT
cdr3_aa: CASLQRGGHTDTQYF

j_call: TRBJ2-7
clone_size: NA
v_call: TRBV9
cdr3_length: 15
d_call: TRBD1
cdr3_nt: TGTGCCAGCAGCGTAGCGACAGGGCATCGCGACGAGCAGTACTTC
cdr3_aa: CASSVATGHRDEQYF

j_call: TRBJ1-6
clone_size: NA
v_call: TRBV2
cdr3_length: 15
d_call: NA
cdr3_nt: TGTGCCAGCAGTCCGACAAGGGGTTATAATTCACCCCTCCACTTT
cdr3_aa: CASSPTRGYNSPLHF

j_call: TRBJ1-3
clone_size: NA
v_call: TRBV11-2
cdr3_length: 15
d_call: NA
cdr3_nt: TGTGCCAGCAGCCGCACAGGTTCAGCCGGAAACACCATATATTTT
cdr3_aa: CASSRTGSAGNTIYF

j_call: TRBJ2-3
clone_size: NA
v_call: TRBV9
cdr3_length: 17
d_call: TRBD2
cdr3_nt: TGTGCCAGCAGCCTCGCCCTTGGGGGACTAAGCACAGATACGCAGTATTTT
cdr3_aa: CASSLALGGLSTDTQYF

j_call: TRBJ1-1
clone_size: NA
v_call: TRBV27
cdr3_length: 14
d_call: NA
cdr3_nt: TGTGCCAGCAGTTCACCCTTGGGGGGCACTGAAGCTTTCTTT
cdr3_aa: CASSSPLGGTEAFF

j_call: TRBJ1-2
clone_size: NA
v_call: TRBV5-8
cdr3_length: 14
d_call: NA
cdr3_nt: TGTGCCAGCAGCCTCGGTACAGGGATTGGAGGCTACACCTTC
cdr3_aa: CASSLGTGIGGYTF

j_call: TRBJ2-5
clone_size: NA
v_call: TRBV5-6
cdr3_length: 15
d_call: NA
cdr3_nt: TGTGCCAGCAGCGGATCAGGGTATGACGGAGAGACCCAGTACTTC
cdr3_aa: CASSGSGYDGETQYF

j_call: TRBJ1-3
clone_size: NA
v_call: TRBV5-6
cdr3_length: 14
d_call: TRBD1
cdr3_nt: TGTGCCAGCAGCTTGGTAGGGGGCAGTAACACCATATATTTT
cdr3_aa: CASSLVGGSNTIYF

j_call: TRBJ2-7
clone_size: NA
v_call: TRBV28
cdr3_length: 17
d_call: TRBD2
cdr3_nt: TGTGCCAGTAGAAGGACTAGCGGGGGGGTTAAGGAGTACGAGCAGTACTTC
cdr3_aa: CASRRTSGGVKEYEQYF

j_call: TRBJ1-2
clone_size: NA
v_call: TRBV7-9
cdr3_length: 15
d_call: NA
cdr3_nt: TGTGCCAGCAGCGCCCACTCACAGGCTAACTATGGCTACACCTTC
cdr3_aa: CASSAHSQANYGYTF

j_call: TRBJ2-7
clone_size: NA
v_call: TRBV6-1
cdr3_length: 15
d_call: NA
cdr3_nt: TGTGCCAGCAGAGCAGGCAACGGCGTTTCAAACGAGCAGTACTTC
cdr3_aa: CASRAGNGVSNEQYF

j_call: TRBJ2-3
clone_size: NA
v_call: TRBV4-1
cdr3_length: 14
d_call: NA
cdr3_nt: TGCGCCAGCAGCCAAGAACGGGGTACAGATACGCAGTATTTT
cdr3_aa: CASSQERGTDTQYF

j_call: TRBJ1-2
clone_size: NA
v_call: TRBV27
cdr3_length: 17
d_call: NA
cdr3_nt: TGTGCCAGCAGTTTGGGGACAAACCTCGACAGTCGGTGGGGCTACACCTTC
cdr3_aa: CASSLGTNLDSRWGYTF

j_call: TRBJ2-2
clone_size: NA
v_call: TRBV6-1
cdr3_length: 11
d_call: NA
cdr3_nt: TGTGCCAGCAAGGGGGCCGGGGAGCTGTTTTTT
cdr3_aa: CASKGAGELFF

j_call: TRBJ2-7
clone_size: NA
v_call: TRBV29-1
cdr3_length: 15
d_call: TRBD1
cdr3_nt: TGCAGCGTTGGACAGGGGACGACCACGACATACGAGCAGTACTTC
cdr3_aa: CSVGQGTTTTYEQYF

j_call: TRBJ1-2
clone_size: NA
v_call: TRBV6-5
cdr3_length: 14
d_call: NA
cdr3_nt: TGTGCCAGCAGTTACTCCGACAGGAACTATGGCTACACCTTC
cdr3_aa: CASSYSDRNYGYTF

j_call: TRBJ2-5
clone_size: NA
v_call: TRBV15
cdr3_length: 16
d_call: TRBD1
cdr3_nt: TGTGCCACCAGCAGAGGGGGAGCAGGGGGCGAGGAGACCCAGTACTTC
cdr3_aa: CATSRGGAGGEETQYF

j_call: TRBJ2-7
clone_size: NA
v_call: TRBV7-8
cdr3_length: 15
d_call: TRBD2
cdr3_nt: TGTGCCAGCAGCTTACGGGAGGGCCGGGCTTGGGAGCAGTACTTC
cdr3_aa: CASSLREGRAWEQYF

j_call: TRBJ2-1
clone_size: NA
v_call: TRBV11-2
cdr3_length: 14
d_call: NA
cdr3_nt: TGTGCCAGCAGCCCCTCGAGGGCCAACAATGAGCAGTTCTTC
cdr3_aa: CASSPSRANNEQFF

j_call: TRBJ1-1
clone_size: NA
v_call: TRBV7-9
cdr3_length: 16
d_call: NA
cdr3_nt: TGTGCCAGCAGCTGGATAGTCAGGGGACTGAACACTGAAGCTTTCTTT
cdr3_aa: CASSWIVRGLNTEAFF

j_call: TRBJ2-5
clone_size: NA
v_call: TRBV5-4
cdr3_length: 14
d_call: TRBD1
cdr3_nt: TGTGCCAGCAGCCGGGACAGGAGACAAGAGACCCAGTACTTC
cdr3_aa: CASSRDRRQETQYF

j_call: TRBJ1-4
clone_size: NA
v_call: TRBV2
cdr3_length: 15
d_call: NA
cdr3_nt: TGTGCCAGCAGCGGGATGGGGAGGACTAATGAAAAACTGTTTTTT
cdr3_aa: CASSGMGRTNEKLFF